Following are 26 T cell receptor beta chains from one sample sequenced in a study of blood T cell repertoires in COVID-19. Here immunoSEQ multiplex PCR was the method, and the copy in TCRdb shows in-frame clones only, minus some. Seen here are some 140,000 clones, over 65% observed once, and the top ten hold around 1.5%. Material: peripheral blood. The receptors stem from a man older than 75 with acute or convalescent COVID-19.

The gene calls are TRBV5-6 and TRBJ1-2; 9 bases agree with TRBD1. J gave up 4 bases and V 5 bases, and 9 bases lay outside the gene matches. Per germline, CDR1 SGHDT and CDR2 YYEEEE. The CDR3 covers 15 residues. The CDR3: CASSSYRGRAYGYTF. The CDR3 nucleotides read TGTGCCAGCAGTTCTTACAGGGGGCGCGCCTATGGCTACACCTTC. The full variable domain, with the rest looked up from reference TRBV5-6 and TRBJ1-2, is DAGVTQSPTHLIKTRGQQVTLRCSPKSGHDTVSWYQQALGQGPQFIFQYYEEEERQRGNFPDRFSGHQFPNYSSELNVNALLLGDSALYLCASSSYRGRAYGYTFGSGTRLTVV.

V and J are TRBV5-1 and TRBJ2-5; unclear D gene. Germline V lookup: CDR1 SGHRS, CDR2 YFSETQ. CDR3 size: 12 residues. Trimming cost V 4 bases and J 3 bases, with 7 bases left between them. CDR3 sequence: CASSPSEETQYF. Here the CDR3 DNA reads TGCGCCAGCAGCCCATCGGAAGAGACCCAGTACTTC.

The chain employs TRBV5-1 and TRBJ2-3; perhaps TRBD1 as D (5 bases). CDR3 size: 15 residues. Germline loops: CDR1 SGHRS, CDR2 YFSETQ. V shed 4 bases and J shed 1 base, with 13 bases lying between them. The CDR3 bases are TGCGCCAGCAGCACGCAGGGTGCTGGCACAGATACGCAGTATTTT. Translated, it gives CASSTQGAGTDTQYF.

There are a few counts of this clone. This sequence joins TRBV10-3 and TRBJ1-3, with TRBD1 matching over 8 bases. V lost 5 bases to trimming and J lost 2 bases; unmatched junction nucleotides: 5. The CDR3 consists of 15 residues. CDR1 and CDR2 from the germline V gene are ENHRY and SYGVKD. The CDR3 DNA sequence: TGTGCCATCAGTTATGACAGGGGACCTGGAAACACCATATATTTT. This codes for CAISYDRGPGNTIYF.

The chain couples TRBV6-6 to TRBJ1-1, with D unresolved. Trimming pared 0 bases from V and 5 bases from J, leaving 7 bases between. This CDR3 comprises 13 residues. The V gene's germline CDR1 is MNHNY and CDR2 SVGAGI (reference sequence). The CDR3 sequence is CASSYSVQTEAFF. CDR3 nucleotide sequence: TGTGCCAGCAGTTACTCGGTCCAGACTGAAGCTTTCTTT.

The chain carries TRBV5-4 and TRBJ2-1; 8 positions match TRBD1. CDR3 length: 17 amino acids. Germline V gene sequence: CDR1 SGHNT, CDR2 YYREEE (reference sequence). The trim removed 4 bases at V and 0 bases at J, leaving 9 bases unmatched. The CDR3 DNA reads as TGTGCCAGCAGCCGATCCTTTGGACAGGGCTCCTACAATGAGCAGTTCTTC. Residues: CASSRSFGQGSYNEQFF.

This clone has just a few counts. The chain uses TRBV10-3 and TRBJ2-7, with D possibly TRBD2 on 5 matching bases. Germline CDR1 ENHRY, CDR2 SYGVKD. The germline V and J ends were trimmed by 10 bases and 3 bases, with 16 bases remaining between them. The CDR3 length is 13 residues. CDR3 sequence reads: CATLQPGSYEQYF. CDR3 DNA sequence: TGTGCCACCTTGCAACCGGGGAGCTACGAGCAGTACTTC.

CDR3 loop: CASSLSGTGTTTNEKLFF. The CDR3 nucleotides read TGTGCCAGCAGTCTATCCGGGACAGGGACAACAACTAATGAAAAACTGTTTTTT. The J gene is TRBJ1-4, the V gene TRBV28; 9 bases agree with TRBD1. The germline gives CDR1 MDHEN, CDR2 SYDVKM. There are 18 residues in the CDR3. V was clipped by 5 bases and J by 0 bases; unmatched bases: 10.

The chain joins TRBV18 to TRBJ1-3; no reliable D call. Germline-derived CDR1 and CDR2 are KGHSH and LQKENI. This CDR3 contains 16 residues. V gave up 2 bases and J gave up 4 bases, with 15 bases separating them. The CDR3 is CASSPMGSGSGNTIYF. The CDR3, as DNA: TGTGCCAGCTCACCAATGGGGAGTGGATCCGGAAACACCATATATTTT.

This clone came up a few times. This chain links TRBV6-6 with TRBJ1-4; no clear D. V lost 4 bases to trimming and J lost 4 bases, with 7 bases between them. The CDR3 is 13 amino acids. Germline CDR1 is MNHNY and CDR2 is SVGAGI (reference sequence). CDR3: CASSSSGNEKLFF. The CDR3 nucleotides read TGTGCCAGCAGTTCTAGCGGTAATGAAAAACTGTTTTTT.

The chain couples TRBV14 to TRBJ2-5; 9 positions match TRBD1. Germline lookup yields CDR1 SGHDN and CDR2 FVKESK. V gave up 6 bases and J gave up 4 bases; unmatched junction bases: 9. This CDR3 contains 15 residues. As DNA, the CDR3 is TGTGCCAGCAGTAGGCATAGACAGGGGGGAGAGACCCAGTACTTC. Protein sequence: CASSRHRQGGETQYF.

The CDR3 bases are TGTGCCAGCAGTCAAGCTAGCGTCTCCTACAATGAGCAGTTCTTC. This translates into CASSQASVSYNEQFF. The rearrangement uses TRBV27 and TRBJ2-1; the D gene is possibly TRBD2 (6 bases). This CDR3 spans 15 amino acids. The V end was cut by 5 bases, the J end by 0 bases, with 11 bases between. Germline values: CDR1 MNHEY, CDR2 SMNVEV (reference sequence).

J is TRBJ1-4 and V is TRBV5-1; 7 bases align to TRBD1. CDR3 length: 14 amino acids. Germline CDR1 and CDR2: SGHRS and YFSETQ. J lost 14 bases, V lost 4 bases, and 14 bases had no gene match. The CDR3 DNA reads as TGCGCCAGCAGCCCACAGGGGCAGAGTGGGTGGCTGTTTTTT. Translation gives CASSPQGQSGWLFF. The full variable domain, its missing parts supplied by reference TRBV5-1 and TRBJ1-4, is KAGVTQTPRYLIKTRGQQVTLSCSPISGHRSVSWYQQTPGQGLQFLFEYFSETQRNKGNFPGRFSGRQFSNSRSEMNVSTLELGDSALYLCASSPQGQSGWLFFGSGTQLSVL.

The chain carries TRBV7-6 and TRBJ2-3, with TRBD2 identical over 9 bases. Germline CDR1 is SGHVS and CDR2 is FNYEAQ. The CDR3 is made up of 16 amino acids. The ends lost 1 base at V and 1 base at J; junction bases unmatched: 3. The CDR3 DNA is TGTGCCAGCAGCTTAGTCGCTAGCGGGGGCACAGATACGCAGTATTTT. The encoded protein is CASSLVASGGTDTQYF.

As regards this clone: This could be a read error, since a much larger clone is one nucleotide away. This chain connects TRBV5-1 to TRBJ1-1, with D unresolved. This CDR3 is 13 amino acids long. Trimming took 1 base from V and 1 from J, leaving 5 bases between them. The V gene's germline CDR1 is SGHRS and CDR2 YFSETQ. The DNA for the CDR3 is TGCGCCAGCAGCTTGCAGGAGAACACTGAAGCTTTCTTT. Translation: CASSLQENTEAFF.

CDR3 DNA: TGTGCCAGCAGCTTAGATGACAGGGAGGAGACCCAGTACTTC. It yields the protein CASSLDDREETQYF. The chain employs TRBV7-2 and TRBJ2-5; 7 bases are shared with TRBD1. This CDR3 contains 14 residues. Looked up from germline, CDR1 is SGHTA and CDR2 is FQGNSA. J lost 5 bases, V lost 1 base, and 4 bases had no gene match.

The chain joins TRBV4-2 to TRBJ2-5; D gene unclear. This CDR3 is built from 12 residues. Per the germline V gene, CDR1 is LGHNA and CDR2 is YNFKEQ. The germline V and J ends were trimmed by 2 bases and 3 bases, with 4 bases remaining between them. For the CDR3, the DNA is TGTGCCAGCAGCCAACCAAAAGAGACCCAGTACTTC. Residues: CASSQPKETQYF.

The rearrangement uses TRBV13 and TRBJ1-2; D might be TRBD1 (5 bases). The CDR3 is made up of 14 amino acids. In germline, CDR1 is PRHDT, CDR2 FYEKMQ (reference sequence). Trimming cost V 1 base and J 8 bases, with 14 bases left between them. As DNA, the CDR3 is TGTGCCAGCAGCTTAGTGGGGCAGGGAGGCGGCTACACCTTC. It yields the protein CASSLVGQGGGYTF. The full variable domain, with the rest looked up from reference TRBV13 and TRBJ1-2, is AAGVIQSPRHLIKEKRETATLKCYPIPRHDTVYWYQQGPGQDPQFLISFYEKMQSDKGSIPDRFSAQQFSDYHSELNMSSLELGDSALYFCASSLVGQGGGYTFGSGTRLTVV.

This chain links TRBV5-1 with TRBJ2-1; D remains unclear. V was clipped by 3 bases and J by 5 bases, with 9 bases between them. Germline CDR1 and CDR2: SGHRS and YFSETQ. This CDR3 comprises 13 residues. CDR3 sequence (DNA): TGCGCCAGCAGCTCTCGGGTAGACAATGAGCAGTTCTTC. Translation: CASSSRVDNEQFF. Looking up the rest from reference TRBV5-1 and TRBJ2-1 gives the full variable domain: KAGVTQTPRYLIKTRGQQVTLSCSPISGHRSVSWYQQTPGQGLQFLFEYFSETQRNKGNFPGRFSGRQFSNSRSEMNVSTLELGDSALYLCASSSRVDNEQFFGPGTRLTVL.

The chain combines TRBV6-2 or TRBV6-3 with TRBJ1-1; D remains unclear. The germline V gene encodes CDR1 MNHEY and CDR2 SVGEGT. This CDR3 spans 13 amino acids. V was clipped by 6 bases and J by 2 bases, with 10 bases between them. This CDR3 reads CASSPPINTEAFF. DNA of the CDR3: TGTGCCAGCAGCCCTCCTATCAACACTGAAGCTTTCTTT.

The chain has TRBV18 and TRBJ1-2; 8 bases line up with TRBD1. The germline CDR1 and CDR2 sequences are KGHSH and LQKENI. The J segment lost 8 bases and the V segment lost 4 bases, leaving 9 bases of the junction unmatched. The CDR3 runs to 14 residues. CDR3 nucleotide sequence: TGTGCCAGCTCACTCCAGACAGGGGCGGAGGGCTACACCTTC. Translation gives CASSLQTGAEGYTF.

This chain uses TRBV5-4 with TRBJ2-3, with D maybe TRBD1 (5 bases). Germline values: CDR1 SGHNT, CDR2 YYREEE (reference sequence). The CDR3 spans 15 residues. Trimming shortened V by 9 bases and J by 0 bases, and 17 bases separated the two germline ends. CDR3 bases: TGTGCCACGGGCTCCATGGCAGGGAGCACAGATACGCAGTATTTT. Protein: CATGSMAGSTDTQYF.

This clone was seen only once. The chain joins TRBV5-8 to TRBJ2-1, with 7 bases that match TRBD1. The CDR3 runs 15 residues. The V gene's germline CDR1 is SGHTS and CDR2 YDEGEE. V shed 0 bases and J 4 bases; nucleotides not matched to a gene: 4. The CDR3 DNA reads as TGTGCCAGCAGCTTGGCCGGGACAGCTTACAATGAGCAGTTCTTC. The encoded protein is CASSLAGTAYNEQFF.

V gene TRBV16 combines with J gene TRBJ1-4, with D possibly matching TRBD1 (5 bases). This CDR3 has 14 amino acids. Trimming stripped 6 bases from V and 5 bases from J, with 13 bases between. Per germline, CDR1 KGHSY and CDR2 FQNENV. CDR3 sequence: CASRRTGDNEKLFF. The CDR3 nucleotides are TGTGCCAGCAGACGTACAGGTGACAATGAAAAACTGTTTTTT.

V usage is TRBV5-4 and J usage is TRBJ2-5; TRBD1 is a possible D gene (5 bases). CDR1 and CDR2 from the germline V gene are SGHNT and YYREEE (reference sequence). This CDR3 spans 14 amino acids. Trimming cost V 3 bases and J 1 base, with 10 bases left between them. In DNA, the CDR3 is TGTGCCAGCAGCTCTGGGCAGGGCCAAGAGACCCAGTACTTC. As protein: CASSSGQGQETQYF.

The chain uses TRBV6-5 and TRBJ1-1, with 7 bases that match TRBD1. With V trimmed by 6 bases and J by 0 bases, 7 bases remained unmatched. Germline V lookup: CDR1 MNHEY, CDR2 SVGAGI. The CDR3 is 15 residues long. The CDR3 region is CASRIRRGMNTEAFF. The CDR3 DNA reads as TGTGCCAGCAGGATACGCAGGGGGATGAACACTGAAGCTTTCTTT.